These T cell receptor beta chains were read from a single sample in a study of human T cells and chemical hapten exposure. One entry per CDR3 protein, called by TCRdb with MiXCR from the RACE reads. The sample holds approximately 260,000 distinct CDR3 sequences; roughly 7.4% are singletons and the top ten take more than 0.95%. The source was whole blood, collected in connection with sensitization to the hapten diphenylcyclopropenone (DPC). These receptors were taken from a man aged 18 to 35 with alopecia areata. Some clones in this sample may be carry-over from other donors' samples. The CDR3 runs from the conserved cysteine through the conserved F or W. The order of the fields is D gene, J gene, clone size, V gene, CDR3 protein, CDR3 DNA. A D gene is named only where the DNA matches it firmly. Size tells how often a clone was seen (once, few, many) or the class of an expanded clone, and some rows leave it out.

TRBD1 | TRBJ1-1 | few | TRBV24-1 | CATSDGTGMNTEAFF | TGTGCCACCAGTGATGGGACAGGGATGAACACTGAAGCTTTCTTT
. | TRBJ1-2 | few | TRBV27 | CASMAEPNYGYTF | TGTGCCAGCATGGCAGAGCCTAACTATGGCTACACCTTC
. | TRBJ2-7 | few | TRBV29-1 | CSVAKGLSYEQYF | TGCAGCGTCGCTAAAGGGCTCTCCTACGAGCAGTACTTC
. | TRBJ2-2 | many | TRBV29-1 | CSVGTGELFF | TGCAGCGTTGGCACCGGGGAGCTGTTTTTT
. | TRBJ1-5 | . | TRBV7-2 | CASSLVDQPQHF | TGTGCCAGCAGCTTAGTGGATCAGCCCCAGCATTTT
TRBD2 | TRBJ2-4 | many | TRBV12-5 | CASGLEAGGAKNIQYF | TGTGCTAGTGGTTTAGAGGCGGGGGGCGCCAAAAACATTCAGTACTTC
. | TRBJ1-1 | many | TRBV11-1 | CASSNFEVNTEAFF | TGTGCCAGCAGCAACTTTGAAGTGAACACTGAAGCTTTCTTT
TRBD2 | TRBJ2-7 | . | TRBV20-1 | CSVITSGNSYEQYF | TGCAGTGTCATAACTAGCGGGAATTCCTACGAGCAGTACTTC
. | TRBJ1-2 | many | TRBV5-5 | CASSLSQDGYTF | TGTGCCAGCAGCTTGTCACAGGATGGCTACACCTTC
. | TRBJ1-2 | few | TRBV11-2 | CASSLVGGPYGYTF | TGTGCCAGCAGCTTAGTGGGGGGCCCCTATGGCTACACCTTC
. | TRBJ2-1 | few | TRBV7-9 | CASSYRTEPYNEQFF | TGTGCCAGCAGCTACAGGACAGAGCCCTACAATGAGCAGTTCTTC
TRBD2 | TRBJ2-3 | . | TRBV2 | CASNVRGGGYKQSTDTQYF | TGTGCCAGCAACGTTCGGGGCGGGGGGTATAAGCAAAGCACAGATACGCAGTATTTT
. | TRBJ2-7 | many | TRBV10-3 | CAISESRGGPYEQYF | TGTGCCATCAGTGAGTCACGAGGGGGGCCCTACGAGCAGTACTTC
TRBD2 | TRBJ2-2 | many | TRBV7-9 | CASSPWTSNTGELFF | TGTGCCAGCAGCCCGTGGACTAGCAACACCGGGGAGCTGTTTTTT
. | TRBJ1-1 | . | TRBV4-1 | CASSQENFHGTEAFF | TGCGCCAGCAGCCAAGAAAATTTCCATGGGACTGAAGCTTTCTTT
. | TRBJ2-3 | few | TRBV20-1 | CSAPPPQGRTDTQYF | TGCAGTGCTCCCCCCCCCCAGGGGAGAACAGATACGCAGTATTTT
. | TRBJ1-3 | . | TRBV6-6 | CASSYSVNENTIYF | TGTGCCAGCAGTTACTCGGTTAATGAAAACACCATATATTTT
. | TRBJ2-3 | . | TRBV6-2/TRBV6-3 | CASSKDRRAFTDTQYF | TGTGCCAGCAGTAAAGACAGGAGAGCATTCACAGATACGCAGTATTTT
. | TRBJ1-1 | . | TRBV7-9 | CASSPRAFF | TGTGCCAGCAGCCCCAGAGCTTTCTTT
TRBD1 | TRBJ2-1 | few | TRBV6-2/TRBV6-3 | CASSPDRGPLRLNEQFF | TGTGCCAGCAGTCCGGACAGGGGGCCCCTTAGATTGAATGAGCAGTTCTTC
. | TRBJ2-3 | many | TRBV3-1 | CASSQGPLDTQYF | TGTGCCAGCAGCCAAGGGCCTCTCGATACGCAGTATTTT
. | TRBJ1-6 | . | TRBV12-3/TRBV12-4 | CASSWGTALNSPLHF | TGTGCCAGCAGTTGGGGGACGGCTCTAAATTCACCCCTCCACTTT
. | TRBJ2-5 | few | TRBV28 | CVTTLRREKTQYF | TGTGTCACCACCCTAAGGAGGGAAAAGACCCAGTACTTC
. | TRBJ2-3 | few | TRBV9 | CASRGPADTQYF | TGTGCCAGCAGAGGCCCGGCGGATACGCAGTATTTT
TRBD1 | TRBJ2-7 | few | TRBV10-3 | CAISESRPGTGAGRYEQYF | TGTGCCATCAGTGAGTCGAGACCCGGGACAGGGGCTGGCAGGTACGAGCAGTACTTC
. | TRBJ1-3 | few | TRBV27 | CASSPTRGIGNTIYF | TGTGCCAGCAGCCCTACCCGGGGGATTGGAAACACCATATATTTT
. | TRBJ2-3 | . | TRBV7-9 | CASKLASDTQYF | TGTGCCAGCAAACTAGCCTCAGATACGCAGTATTTT
. | TRBJ1-2 | many | TRBV20-1 | CSARRGAKGYTF | TGCAGTGCTCGAAGGGGGGCGAAAGGCTACACCTTC
. | TRBJ1-3 | few | TRBV12-3/TRBV12-4 | CASSLVQSGSGNTIYF | TGTGCCAGCAGTTTAGTCCAGAGCGGCTCTGGAAACACCATATATTTT
. | TRBJ2-2 | . | TRBV5-1 | CAIAANTGELFF | TGCGCCATCGCTGCGAACACCGGGGAGCTGTTTTTT
. | TRBJ2-7 | . | TRBV6-1 | CASSEIFGFSYEQYF | TGTGCCAGCAGTGAAATTTTCGGGTTCTCCTACGAGCAGTACTTC
. | TRBJ1-2 | few | TRBV12-3/TRBV12-4 | CASSSRGSDGYTF | TGTGCCAGCAGTTCAAGGGGATCCGACGGCTACACCTTC
. | TRBJ1-2 | few | TRBV10-2 | CASSEHVLGYGYTF | TGCGCCAGCAGTGAGCATGTCCTAGGCTATGGCTACACCTTC
TRBD1 | TRBJ2-7 | many | TRBV2 | CASETTQGAVEQYF | TGTGCCAGCGAAACGACCCAGGGGGCGGTTGAGCAGTACTTC
TRBD2 | TRBJ2-5 | few | TRBV11-1 | CASSSGLAGGQETQYF | TGTGCCAGCAGCTCCGGACTAGCGGGGGGACAAGAGACCCAGTACTTC
TRBD2 | TRBJ2-1 | . | TRBV20-1 | CSAAISGGAFNEQFF | TGCAGTGCCGCCATCAGCGGGGGGGCTTTCAATGAGCAGTTCTTC
. | TRBJ2-2 | . | TRBV27 | CASSSPSKNTGELFF | TGTGCCAGCAGTTCCCCATCCAAGAACACCGGGGAGCTGTTTTTT
. | TRBJ1-2 | few | TRBV4-3 | CASSQEDQQGHIYGYTF | TGCGCCAGCAGCCAAGAAGATCAACAGGGCCACATCTATGGCTACACCTTC
. | TRBJ1-1 | few | TRBV6-2/TRBV6-3 | CASSYAQTEAFF | TGTGCCAGCAGTTACGCACAGACTGAAGCTTTCTTT
. | TRBJ1-6 | . | TRBV9 | CASSSHNSPLHF | TGTGCCAGCAGCTCCCATAATTCACCCCTCCACTTT
TRBD2 | TRBJ2-2 | . | TRBV27 | CASSFLGLADELFF | TGTGCCAGCAGTTTCTTAGGACTAGCTGATGAGCTGTTTTTT
. | TRBJ1-4 | few | TRBV5-1 | CASSWTATNEKLFF | TGCGCCAGCAGCTGGACGGCAACTAATGAAAAACTGTTTTTT
TRBD1 | TRBJ2-5 | . | TRBV7-2 | CASSLPTGLLQETQYF | TGTGCCAGCAGCCTGCCGACAGGGCTTCTACAAGAGACCCAGTACTTC
. | TRBJ2-7 | . | TRBV5-1 | CASSNPGEDEQYF | TGCGCCAGCAGCAATCCCGGTGAGGACGAGCAGTACTTC
. | TRBJ2-3 | many | TRBV7-9 | CASSRPGAVGTDTQYF | TGTGCCAGCAGCCGACCTGGGGCGGTAGGCACAGATACGCAGTATTTT
. | TRBJ2-4 | . | TRBV7-2 | CASSIGEFNIQYF | TGTGCCAGCAGCATAGGGGAGTTCAACATTCAGTACTTC
TRBD2 | TRBJ2-1 | few | TRBV9 | CASSPPGLRGREQFF | TGTGCCAGCAGCCCTCCGGGACTACGGGGTCGGGAGCAGTTCTTC
TRBD1 | TRBJ2-3 | . | TRBV12-3/TRBV12-4 | CATFRDSWYF | TGTGCCACCTTCCGGGACAGCTGGTATTTT
. | TRBJ2-7 | few | TRBV28 | CASSSSGSWPYEQYF | TGTGCCAGCAGTTCCTCCGGGAGTTGGCCCTACGAGCAGTACTTC
. | TRBJ2-1 | many | TRBV5-1 | CASSLGGNEQFF | TGCGCCAGCAGCTTGGGGGGAAATGAGCAGTTCTTC
. | TRBJ2-2 | once | TRBV20-1 | CSAKGLNTGELFF | TGCAGTGCGAAGGGGTTAAACACCGGGGAGCTGTTTTTT
TRBD1 | TRBJ2-5 | few | TRBV9 | CASSIRQGARETQYF | TGTGCCAGCAGCATCCGACAGGGGGCTAGAGAGACCCAGTACTTC
. | TRBJ1-2 | few | TRBV12-3/TRBV12-4 | CASSYGTTAGGYTF | TGTGCCAGCAGCTACGGAACGACAGCTGGTGGCTACACCTTC
TRBD2 | TRBJ2-1 | few | TRBV10-3 | CAISGASGDHNEQFF | TGTGCCATCAGTGGGGCTAGCGGGGACCACAATGAGCAGTTCTTC
TRBD1 | TRBJ2-1 | many | TRBV29-1 | CSARQGAYNEQFF | TGCAGCGCTCGACAGGGGGCTTACAATGAGCAGTTCTTC
. | TRBJ2-3 | . | TRBV28 | CASTLGGISTDTQYF | TGTGCCAGCACCCTGGGGGGTATCAGCACAGATACGCAGTATTTT
TRBD1 | TRBJ2-1 | few | TRBV3-1 | CASSRNRDRDNEQFF | TGTGCCAGCAGCCGAAACCGGGACAGGGACAATGAGCAGTTCTTC
TRBD1 | TRBJ1-5 | many | TRBV6-6 | CASSHGTENQPQHF | TGTGCCAGCAGTCACGGGACAGAAAATCAGCCCCAGCATTTT
TRBD1 | TRBJ1-2 | few | TRBV4-1 | CASSQDRENGYTF | TGCGCCAGCAGCCAGGACAGGGAGAATGGCTACACCTTC